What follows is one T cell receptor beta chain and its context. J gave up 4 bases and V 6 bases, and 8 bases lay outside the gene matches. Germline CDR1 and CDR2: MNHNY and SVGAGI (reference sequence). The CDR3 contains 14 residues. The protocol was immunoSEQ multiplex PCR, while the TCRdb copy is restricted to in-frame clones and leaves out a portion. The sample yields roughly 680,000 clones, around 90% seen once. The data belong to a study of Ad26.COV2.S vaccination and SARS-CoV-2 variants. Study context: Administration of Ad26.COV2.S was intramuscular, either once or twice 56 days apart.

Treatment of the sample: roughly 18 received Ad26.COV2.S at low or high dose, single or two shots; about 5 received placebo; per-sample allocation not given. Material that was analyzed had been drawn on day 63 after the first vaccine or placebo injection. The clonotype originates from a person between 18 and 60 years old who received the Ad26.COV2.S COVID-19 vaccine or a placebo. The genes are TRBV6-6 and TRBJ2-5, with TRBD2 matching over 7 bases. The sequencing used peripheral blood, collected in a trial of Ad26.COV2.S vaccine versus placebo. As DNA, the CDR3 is TGTGCCAGCAGCCGACCGGGACTATCAGAGACCCAGTACTTC. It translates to CASSRPGLSETQYF.